Sequencing of this T cell receptor beta chain was carried out in a study of T cell repertoires in cytomegalovirus infection. The study, taken as a whole, reports: There were carriers of CMV plus the relevant HLA, and cumulative public TCR beta family frequency identified them.

In this sample, this clonotype turned up many times. The antigen is undetermined. The germline CDR1 and CDR2 sequences are SGHTA and FQGNSA. The ends lost 1 base at V and 7 bases at J; junction bases unmatched: 9. The CDR3 extends over 17 amino acids. TCRdb reprocessed the reads with MiXCR, giving one entry per CDR3 protein. Among some 68,000 distinct CDR3 sequences listed, approximately 22% were seen once. This receptor was taken from a human donor in good health (CMV status not recorded). Some clones in this sample may be carry-over from other donors' samples. Source material: PBMCs, sequenced either directly or after in vitro stimulation (not recorded which). This sequence joins TRBV7-2 and TRBJ2-3, with 12 nucleotides matching TRBD1. CDR3 DNA: TGTGCCAGCAGCTTAGGCCCCGGGACAGGGGGCATACATACGCAGTATTTT. It codes for CASSLGPGTGGIHTQYF.